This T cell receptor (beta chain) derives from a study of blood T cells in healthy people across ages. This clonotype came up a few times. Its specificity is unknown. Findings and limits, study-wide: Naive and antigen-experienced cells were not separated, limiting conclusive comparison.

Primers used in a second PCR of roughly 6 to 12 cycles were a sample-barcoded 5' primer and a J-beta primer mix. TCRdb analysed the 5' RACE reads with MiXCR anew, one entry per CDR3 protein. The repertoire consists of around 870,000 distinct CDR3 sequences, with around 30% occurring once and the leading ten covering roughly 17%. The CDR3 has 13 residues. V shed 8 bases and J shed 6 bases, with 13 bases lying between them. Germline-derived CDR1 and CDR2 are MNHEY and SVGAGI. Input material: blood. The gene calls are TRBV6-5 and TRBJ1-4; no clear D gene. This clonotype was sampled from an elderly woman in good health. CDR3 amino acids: CASSGREDEKLFF. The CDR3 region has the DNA TGTGCCAGCTCGGGGAGGGAGGATGAAAAACTGTTTTTT.